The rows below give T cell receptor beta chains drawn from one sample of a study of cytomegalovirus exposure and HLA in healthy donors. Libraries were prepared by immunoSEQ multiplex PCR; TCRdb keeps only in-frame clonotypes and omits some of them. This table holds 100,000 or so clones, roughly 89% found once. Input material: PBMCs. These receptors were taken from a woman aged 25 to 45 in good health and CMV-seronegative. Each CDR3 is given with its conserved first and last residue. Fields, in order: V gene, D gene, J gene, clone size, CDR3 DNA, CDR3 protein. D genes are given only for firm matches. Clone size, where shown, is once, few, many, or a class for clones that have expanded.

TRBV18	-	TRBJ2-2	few	TGTGCCAGCTCACCAAGACTAATCCGGAACACCGGGGAGCTGTTTTTT	CASSPRLIRNTGELFF
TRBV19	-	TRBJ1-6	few	TGTGCCAGTAAGCTTAGGGGCCCGTATAATTCACCCCTCCACTTT	CASKLRGPYNSPLHF
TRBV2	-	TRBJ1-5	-	TGTGCCAGCGCGGAGGATCAGCCCCAGCATTTT	CASAEDQPQHF
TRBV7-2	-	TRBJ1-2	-	TGTGCCAGCAGCTTACGGGTTCTACGTGGCTACACCTTC	CASSLRVLRGYTF
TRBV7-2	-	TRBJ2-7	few	TGTGCCAGCAGCAAAACTTTAGCGGTTGACTACGAGCAGTACTTC	CASSKTLAVDYEQYF
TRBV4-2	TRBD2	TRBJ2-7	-	TGTGCCAGCAGCAAGACTAGCGGGAGCTCCTACGAGCAGTACTTC	CASSKTSGSSYEQYF
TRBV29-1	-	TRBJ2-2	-	TGCAGCGCACACACCCCTGGGGAGCTGTTTTTT	CSAHTPGELFF
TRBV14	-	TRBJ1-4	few	TGTGCCAGCCGGGGAAGAGACTGGGAAAAACTGTTTTTT	CASRGRDWEKLFF
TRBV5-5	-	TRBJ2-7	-	TGTGCCAGCAGCCCGGCCGTTCGAGGCAGGGTAGGCTACGAGCAGTACTTC	CASSPAVRGRVGYEQYF
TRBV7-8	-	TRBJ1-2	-	TGTGCCAGCAGCCCACCGGGGAGGTACTGGGGCTACACCTTC	CASSPPGRYWGYTF
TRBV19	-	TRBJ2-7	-	TGTGCCAGTAGTATAGTACAACAGGGGGGGATCTACGAGCAGTACTTC	CASSIVQQGGIYEQYF
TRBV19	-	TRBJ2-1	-	TGTGCCAGTAGTCTTAGGGAGTTTGGAAACAATGAGCAGTTCTTC	CASSLREFGNNEQFF
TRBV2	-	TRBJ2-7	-	TGTGCCAGCAGTGAAGGTACAGTACGCGAGCAGTACTTC	CASSEGTVREQYF
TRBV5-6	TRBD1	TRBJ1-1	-	TGTGCCAGCAGCTTGGTACAGGGGGAGGCTTTCTTT	CASSLVQGEAFF
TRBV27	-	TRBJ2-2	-	TGTGCCAGCAGTCCCCCAGGGGTGGCGAACACCGGGGAGCTGTTTTTT	CASSPPGVANTGELFF
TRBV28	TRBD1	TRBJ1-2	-	TGTGCCAGCAACAGACAGGGAGTTGGCTATGGCTACACCTTC	CASNRQGVGYGYTF
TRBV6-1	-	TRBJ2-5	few	TGTGCCAGCAGCCCCAGGGGAAGAGAGACCCAGTACTTC	CASSPRGRETQYF
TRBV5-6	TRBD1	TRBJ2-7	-	TGTGCCAGCAGCTTGGAAATGCAGGGGGTATCCTACGAGCAGTACTTC	CASSLEMQGVSYEQYF
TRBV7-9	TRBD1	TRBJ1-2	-	TGTGCCAGCAGCTTGGGGACAGTATATGGCTACACCTTC	CASSLGTVYGYTF
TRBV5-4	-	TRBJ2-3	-	TGTGCCAGCAGCCTGTATATAACTAGCACAGATACGCAGTATTTT	CASSLYITSTDTQYF
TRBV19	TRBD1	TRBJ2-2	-	TGTGCCAGTAGTCCCCTCCCCCAGGGGGTAACAGCCGGGGAGCTGTTTTTT	CASSPLPQGVTAGELFF
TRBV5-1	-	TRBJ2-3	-	TGCGCCAGCAGCTTGGTCCCAGGGACAAGAGATACGCAGTATTTT	CASSLVPGTRDTQYF
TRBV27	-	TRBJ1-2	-	TGTGCCAGCAGTCCCCCCAGACAGCTCTATGGCTACACCTTC	CASSPPRQLYGYTF
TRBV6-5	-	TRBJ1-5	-	TGTGCCAGCAGGGAGGGCCTCATCGGGGGGCAGCCCCAGCATTTT	CASREGLIGGQPQHF
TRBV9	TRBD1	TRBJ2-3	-	TGTGCCAGCAGCGTCCTCGGACAGGGGGCAGATACGCAGTATTTT	CASSVLGQGADTQYF
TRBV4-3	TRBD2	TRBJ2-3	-	TGCGCCAGCAGCCAATTATCTAGCGGGGTTAGCACAGATACGCAGTATTTT	CASSQLSSGVSTDTQYF
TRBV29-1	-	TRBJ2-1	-	TGCAGCGCTCGGGGTACGGGATATTCCTACAATGAGCAGTTCTTC	CSARGTGYSYNEQFF
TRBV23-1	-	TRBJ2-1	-	TGCGCCAGCCGCCTTCCAGGGGACAATGAGCAGTTCTTC	CASRLPGDNEQFF
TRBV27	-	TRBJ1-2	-	TGTGCCAGCAGGAAACAGGGTCTGTTGGGCTACACCTTC	CASRKQGLLGYTF
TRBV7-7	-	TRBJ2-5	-	TGTGCCAGCAGACCGGACAGGGAGGGGACCCAGTACTTC	CASRPDREGTQYF
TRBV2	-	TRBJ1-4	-	TGTGCCAGCACCCTTTCGCAGGTATCTGGGCTGTTTTTT	CASTLSQVSGLFF
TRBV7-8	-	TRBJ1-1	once	TGTGCCAGCAGCGCCTACTCTCAGGGAAACACTGAAGCTTTCTTT	CASSAYSQGNTEAFF
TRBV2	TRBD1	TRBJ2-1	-	TGTGCCAGCAGTCCAGAAAGGACAGGGGAGAATGAGCAGTTCTTC	CASSPERTGENEQFF
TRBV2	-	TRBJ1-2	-	TGTGCCAGCAGTGAAGCGCGGAATGGCGGAGGCTACACCTTC	CASSEARNGGGYTF
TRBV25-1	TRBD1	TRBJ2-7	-	TGTGCCAGCAGCTCCTCCGGGACAGGAATCCACGAGCAGTACTTC	CASSSSGTGIHEQYF
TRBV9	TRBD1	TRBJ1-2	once	TGTGCCAGCAGCGTAGGGGACAGGGAAGTTGACTATGGCTACACCTTC	CASSVGDREVDYGYTF
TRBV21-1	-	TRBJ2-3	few	TGTGCCAGCAGCAAGTGGACAGGGAAGGTAGATACGCAGTATTTT	CASSKWTGKVDTQYF
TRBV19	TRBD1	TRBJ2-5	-	TGTGCCAGTGGACAGGGGGTTATAGAGACCCAGTACTTC	CASGQGVIETQYF
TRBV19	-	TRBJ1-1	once	TGTGCCAGTAGTCCCCGCAGCGAGAACACTGAAGCTTTCTTT	CASSPRSENTEAFF
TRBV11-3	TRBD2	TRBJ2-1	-	TGTGCCAGCAGCGAGACTAGCGTCGGCAATGAGCAGTTCTTC	CASSETSVGNEQFF
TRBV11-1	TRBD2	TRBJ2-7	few	TGTGCCAGCAGCTTAGGTATCGCAGGGACTACCTACGAGCAGTACTTC	CASSLGIAGTTYEQYF
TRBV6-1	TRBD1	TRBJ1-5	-	TGTGCCATATCCGACAGGGGAGAGGGTCAGCCCCAGCATTTT	CAISDRGEGQPQHF
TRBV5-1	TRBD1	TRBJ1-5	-	TGCGCCAGCAGCTTACAGGGGAATCAGCCCCAGCATTTT	CASSLQGNQPQHF
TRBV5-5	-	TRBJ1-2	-	TGTGCCAGCAGCTTGGGTGGTCGGGGGGACTATGGCTACACCTTC	CASSLGGRGDYGYTF